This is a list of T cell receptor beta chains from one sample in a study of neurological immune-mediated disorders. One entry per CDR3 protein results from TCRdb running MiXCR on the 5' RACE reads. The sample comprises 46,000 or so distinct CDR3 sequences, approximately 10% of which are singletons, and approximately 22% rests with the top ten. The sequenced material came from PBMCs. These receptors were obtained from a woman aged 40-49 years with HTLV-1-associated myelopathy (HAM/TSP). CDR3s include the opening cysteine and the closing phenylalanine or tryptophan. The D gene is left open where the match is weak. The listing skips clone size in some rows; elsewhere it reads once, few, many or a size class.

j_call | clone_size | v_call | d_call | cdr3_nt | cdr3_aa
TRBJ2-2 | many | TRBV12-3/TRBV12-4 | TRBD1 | TGTGCCAGCAGTTACGGACAGGGGTGGACCGGGGAGCTGTTTTTT | CASSYGQGWTGELFF
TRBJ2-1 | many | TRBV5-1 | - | TGCGCCAGCAGCACAGGGAGCGCCAGAAATGAGCAGTTCTTC | CASSTGSARNEQFF
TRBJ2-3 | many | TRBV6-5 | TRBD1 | TGTGCCAGCAGTAAAAGGACAGGGAGCACAGATACGCAGTATTTT | CASSKRTGSTDTQYF
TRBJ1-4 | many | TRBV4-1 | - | TGCGCCAGCAGCCCGGAAGGACGGACGAATGAAAAACTGTTTTTT | CASSPEGRTNEKLFF
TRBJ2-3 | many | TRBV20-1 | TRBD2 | TGCAGTGCTGACCCGCCGGCGGGGGGCACAGATACGCAGTATTTT | CSADPPAGGTDTQYF
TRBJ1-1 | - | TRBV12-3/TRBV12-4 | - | TGTGCCAACAGTTTCAGTGTAGAAGCTTTCTTT | CANSFSVEAFF
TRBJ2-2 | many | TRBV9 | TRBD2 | TGTGCCAGCAGCGTAGAAGCGGGAGGGCCTGGAACCGGGGAGCTGTTTTTT | CASSVEAGGPGTGELFF
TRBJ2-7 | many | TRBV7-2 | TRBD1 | TGTGCCAGCAGCTCCTACCGACAGGGAGATCAGCAGTACTTC | CASSSYRQGDQQYF
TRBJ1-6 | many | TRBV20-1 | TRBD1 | TGCAGTGCTAGAGATCAGTTTGGGGGGACAGAAAATTCACCCCTCCACTTT | CSARDQFGGTENSPLHF
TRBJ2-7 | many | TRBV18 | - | TGTGCCAGCTCACCACTACGAGATTACGAGCAGTACTTC | CASSPLRDYEQYF
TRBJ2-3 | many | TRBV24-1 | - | TGTGCCACCAGTGATTCCCGCACAGATACGCAGTATTTT | CATSDSRTDTQYF
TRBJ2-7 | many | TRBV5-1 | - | TGCGCCAGCAGTAACAGGGTCTACGAGCAGTACTTC | CASSNRVYEQYF
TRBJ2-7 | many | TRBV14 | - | TGTGCCAGCAGTCCATCCGGGAGATCGGGGGCAGACTTC | CASSPSGRSGADF
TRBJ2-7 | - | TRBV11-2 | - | TGTGCCAGCAGCTTATTTCTGCGTGAGCAGTACTTC | CASSLFLREQYF
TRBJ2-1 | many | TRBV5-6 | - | TGTGCCAGCAGCGGTCCTTCGCTCAATGAGCAGTTCTTC | CASSGPSLNEQFF
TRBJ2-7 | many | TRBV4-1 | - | TGCGCCAGCAGCCAAGAGGCCGAGCAAACCTACGAGCAGTACTTC | CASSQEAEQTYEQYF
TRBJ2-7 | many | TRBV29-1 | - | TGCAGCGTTGAAGTAACTAGCCGGCTGTACTTC | CSVEVTSRLYF